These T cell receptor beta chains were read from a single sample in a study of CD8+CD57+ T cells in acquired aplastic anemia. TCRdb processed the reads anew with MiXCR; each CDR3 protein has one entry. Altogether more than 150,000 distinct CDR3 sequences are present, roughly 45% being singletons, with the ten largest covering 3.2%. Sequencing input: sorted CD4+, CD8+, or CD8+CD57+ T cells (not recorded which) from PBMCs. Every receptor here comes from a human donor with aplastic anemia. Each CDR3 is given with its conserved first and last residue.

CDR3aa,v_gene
CASSPTGQGQNTEAFF,TRBV18
CASSFGPAYNEQFF,TRBV11-2
CASSDVSALNEKLFF,TRBV10-1
CASSAEGTLGNEQFF,TRBV6-1
CASSVLGVETQYF,TRBV2
CASSIGLPDTQYF,TRBV19
CSAKGPNEKLFF,TRBV20-1
CASSVASGRSYNEQFF,TRBV9
CASSQAWDSDTGELFF,TRBV6-1
CATSRETGLSSPLHF,TRBV15
CASGPAANSPLYF,TRBV12-3/TRBV12-4
CASSLLQTAGELFF,TRBV7-3
CASSIGQGVYTF,TRBV5-1
CATSRETGTGGFSTF,TRBV15
CSASAGGAYNSPLHF,TRBV20-1
CASSLGQPQHF,TRBV12-3/TRBV12-4
CASSLGGGGNTEAFF,TRBV12-3/TRBV12-4
CSVVGSLRNTIYF,TRBV29-1
CASSRTRGAPEQFF,TRBV6-1
CASSPWGHGYTF,TRBV7-2
CATPGSATGELFF,TRBV2
CASSLVCGMGWTQYF,TRBV7-8
CASRGDSRRQPQHF,TRBV12-3/TRBV12-4
CSVPGASAF,TRBV29-1
CSARVGAPGLAGSYEQYF,TRBV20-1
CASKSDRGHYEQYF,TRBV19
CASSSTGAYEQYF,TRBV12-3/TRBV12-4
CASSPAALAGGEEFF,TRBV5-1
CSVEDRGRRQETQYF,TRBV29-1
CASRWDRDSNQPQHF,TRBV6-1
CAIGRSSYNEQFF,TRBV7-2
CSASTTTEAFF,TRBV20-1
CAWSVRRGAEAFF,TRBV30
CASSLPGRKIYGYTF,TRBV5-5
CASSLGRGNYGYTF,TRBV11-3
CASSIGGPQPQYF,TRBV19
CASSTTDREETQYF,TRBV2
CASSLKGEAFF,TRBV7-9
CASSFETGTDTQYF,TRBV5-1
CASSPDMSYGYTF,TRBV7-9
CASSLSRGTLNYGYTF,TRBV11-1
CASTASSNQPQHF,TRBV6-6
CASRMTGVNEKLFF,TRBV19
CAGRLVGTNYGYTF,TRBV19
CASSYSVPNRGLFYEQYF,TRBV6-2/TRBV6-3
CATSSLEGQGQFTEAFF,TRBV15